A single sample is the source of the 12 T cell receptor beta chains below, sequenced in a study of blood T cell repertoires in COVID-19. Assay used: immunoSEQ multiplex PCR; TCRdb lists only in-frame clones, some missing. Among about 150,000 clones, 60% to 85% were seen once, and the ten largest hold roughly 15%. Input material: peripheral blood. These receptor sequences come from a man aged 45-65 years with acute or convalescent COVID-19.

This chain joins TRBV4-1 and TRBJ1-3; D is uncertain. CDR3 size: 15 residues. Trimming removed 2 bases from V and 0 bases from J, with 8 bases in between. Germline loops: CDR1 MGHRA, CDR2 YSYEKL. CDR3 sequence (DNA): TGCGCCAGCAGCCAACGACTATACTCTGGAAACACCATATATTTT. Translating it yields CASSQRLYSGNTIYF.

The chain employs TRBV30 and TRBJ1-2; D possibly corresponds to TRBD1 (5 bases). The CDR3 totals 14 residues. Germline V gene data show CDR1 as GTSNPN and CDR2 as SVGIG (reference sequence). Trimming stripped 5 bases from V and 0 bases from J, with 13 bases between. CDR3 residues: CAWSMGGSNYGYTF. The CDR3 nucleotides are TGTGCCTGGTCCATGGGGGGTTCTAACTATGGCTACACCTTC.

This chain connects TRBV30 to TRBJ1-2; D call uncertain. Trimming pared 3 bases from V and 0 bases from J, leaving 11 bases between. The V gene's germline CDR1 is GTSNPN and CDR2 SVGIG (reference sequence). CDR3 length equals 14 residues. The CDR3 DNA reads TGTGCCTGGAGACCTCAGGAGGCTAACTATGGCTACACCTTC. Encoded protein: CAWRPQEANYGYTF.

For the CDR3, the DNA is TGCGCCAGCAGCTTGGGGCCAGGTGTAGAGGAGCTGTTTTTT. Translated, it gives CASSLGPGVEELFF. The rearrangement joins TRBV5-1 to TRBJ2-2, with no clear D. The ends were cut back, 0 bases at V and 10 bases at J, with 13 bases in the middle. There are 14 residues in the CDR3. The germline CDR1 and CDR2 sequences are SGHRS and YFSETQ.

V is TRBV4-1 and J is TRBJ1-4, with D hard to call. CDR3 length: 13 amino acids. V dropped 5 bases and J dropped 8 bases, with 12 bases sitting between them. The germline V gene has CDR1 MGHRA and CDR2 YSYEKL. CDR3 nucleotide sequence: TGCGCCAGCAGCGGACGGGGTTGGGAAAAACTGTTTTTT. This encodes CASSGRGWEKLFF.

The CDR3 nucleotides are TGTGCCAGCAGCGTAGCCGCCCCCGGGTCTGGAAACACCATATATTTT. It specifies CASSVAAPGSGNTIYF. The rearrangement links TRBV9 to TRBJ1-3; D unresolved. The CDR3 covers 16 residues. V was pared by 0 bases and J by 1 base, with 11 bases between. Germline values: CDR1 SGDLS, CDR2 YYNGEE.

J is TRBJ1-6 and V is TRBV7-2; TRBD1 matches 8 bases. V shed 5 bases, J shed 9 bases, and the junction held 12 bases outside the gene matches. The CDR3 runs to 16 residues. Looked up from germline, CDR1 is SGHTA and CDR2 is FQGNSA. The CDR3 reads CASSRRDRFRGSPLHF. Here the CDR3 DNA reads TGTGCCAGCAGCCGCCGGGACAGGTTCCGCGGTTCACCCCTCCACTTT.

This chain joins TRBV9 and TRBJ1-6, with 8 bases lining up with TRBD1. This CDR3 is built from 15 residues. CDR1 is SGDLS, CDR2 YYNGEE, per germline. The trim removed 7 bases at V and 8 bases at J, leaving 11 bases unmatched. The CDR3 bases are TGTGCCAGCGGGATCGGACAGGGCTCGTATTCACCCCTCCACTTT. This translates into CASGIGQGSYSPLHF. The whole variable domain, filled in from reference TRBV9 and TRBJ1-6, reads DSGVTQTPKHLITATGQRVTLRCSPRSGDLSVYWYQQSLDQGLQFLIQYYNGEERAKGNILERFSAQQFPDLHSELNLSSLELGDSALYFCASGIGQGSYSPLHFGNGTRLTVT.

The chain carries TRBV29-1 and TRBJ1-2; maybe TRBD1 (5 bases). The CDR3 length is 17 residues. The ends were cut back, 4 bases at V and 0 bases at J, with 21 bases in the middle. The germline gives CDR1 SQVTM, CDR2 ANQGSEA. The CDR3 reads CSVVQGQGNRSNYGYTF. CDR3 DNA: TGCAGCGTTGTACAAGGGCAGGGCAACCGTTCTAACTATGGCTACACCTTC.

The rearrangement links TRBV7-8 to TRBJ2-1; D unclear. V was shortened by 2 bases and J by 9 bases, with 8 bases between the two germline ends. Germline V CDR1 and CDR2: SGHVS, FQNEAQ. This CDR3 region has 12 residues. In nucleotides, the CDR3 is TGTGCCAGCAGCTTACAAAGCGTTGAGCAGTTCTTC. Translating it yields CASSLQSVEQFF.

This clone has just one count. The J gene is TRBJ2-4, the V gene TRBV7-2, with 10 nucleotides matching TRBD2. The CDR3 totals 14 residues. In germline, CDR1 is SGHTA, CDR2 FQGNSA. Unmatched junction bases numbered 6, after V lost 6 bases and J lost 7 bases. CDR3 coding DNA: TGTGCCAGCAGATCAGCGGGGGGGCCGAACATTCAGTACTTC. The encoded protein is CASRSAGGPNIQYF.

This chain links TRBV5-4 with TRBJ1-1; 8 bases are a match to TRBD1. The length of the CDR3 is 16 residues. CDR1 is SGHNT, CDR2 YYREEE, per germline (reference sequence). The V gene end was trimmed by 4 bases and the J gene end by 2 bases; junction bases not matched to a gene: 10. The CDR3 protein is CASSPPIQGVNTEAFF. The CDR3 nucleotides read TGTGCCAGCAGCCCACCCATACAGGGGGTAAACACTGAAGCTTTCTTT.